These 19 T cell receptor beta chains share one sample of origin, sequenced in a study of response to subunit inactivated influenza vaccine. TCRdb re-analysed the RT-PCR reads in MiXCR, keeping a single row per CDR3 protein. The sample shows about 480,000 distinct CDR3 sequences, roughly 13% of them seen only once. This specimen was PBMCs from blood, taken 45 days after vaccination. The receptors here all came from a man between 45 and 60 years old who received an inactivated influenza vaccine.

The table lists this clonotype with a few counts. The chain couples TRBV7-2 to TRBJ2-7; 7 positions match TRBD1. CDR1 is SGHTA, CDR2 FQGNSA, per germline. V was clipped by 3 bases and J by 2 bases; unmatched bases: 10. The CDR3 has 16 residues. The CDR3, as DNA: TGTGCCAGCAGCTTGGCGGAATACAGGGGCACCTACGAGCAGTACTTC. Translating it yields CASSLAEYRGTYEQYF.

V usage is TRBV10-3 and J usage is TRBJ1-2; D is possibly TRBD1 (6 bases). Between the trimmed V and J ends, which lost 0 bases and 5 bases, there was a span of 13 bases. The CDR3 is 15 residues long. Per germline, CDR1 ENHRY and CDR2 SYGVKD. DNA of the CDR3: TGTGCCATCAGTGAGTCTGTCAGGGGCCTTTATGGCTACACCTTC. As protein: CAISESVRGLYGYTF.

This clonotype appeared a few times. The chain couples TRBV5-6 to TRBJ2-5, with D possibly being TRBD1 (5 bases). This CDR3 region has 15 residues. V lost 3 bases and J 5 bases, leaving 17 bases between the germline ends. CDR1 SGHDT and CDR2 YYEEEE come from the germline V gene. The chain's CDR3 is CASSSWTAGSETQYF. CDR3 coding DNA: TGTGCCAGCAGCTCCTGGACGGCAGGGTCCGAGACCCAGTACTTC.

The chain combines TRBV10-3 with TRBJ2-2; 12 bases map to TRBD2. The CDR3 consists of 19 residues. The J segment lost 0 bases and the V segment lost 6 bases, leaving 11 bases of the junction unmatched. From germline, CDR1 is ENHRY and CDR2 SYGVKD. Here the CDR3 DNA reads TGTGCCATCAGATCACCTACTAGCGGGGGGCCCGCGAACACCGGGGAGCTGTTTTTT. This translates into CAIRSPTSGGPANTGELFF.

This clonotype has just a few counts. V usage is TRBV18 and J usage is TRBJ2-1, with 8 bases aligning to TRBD2. The V and J ends lost 2 bases and 3 bases, in that order; junction bases with no gene match: 6. The germline CDR1 and CDR2 sequences are KGHSH and LQKENI. The CDR3 is made up of 16 amino acids. CDR3: CASSPAAGGRYNEQFF. DNA for the CDR3: TGTGCCAGCTCACCAGCGGCGGGGGGACGCTACAATGAGCAGTTCTTC. Full variable domain (rest looked up from reference TRBV18 and TRBJ2-1): NAGVMQNPRHLVRRRGQEARLRCSPMKGHSHVYWYRQLPEEGLKFMVYLQKENIIDESGMPKERFSAEFPKEGPSILRIQQVVRGDSAAYFCASSPAAGGRYNEQFFGPGTRLTVL.

The chain is built from TRBV6-1 and TRBJ2-3; 7 positions agree with TRBD2. J lost 4 bases, V lost 6 bases, and 7 bases had no gene match. The CDR3 loop spans 14 amino acids. CDR1 MNHNS and CDR2 SASEGT come from the germline V gene. The CDR3 protein is CASRVLREADTQYF. The CDR3 DNA is TGTGCCAGCAGGGTCCTCCGGGAGGCAGATACGCAGTATTTT.

At least ten counts were recorded for this clonotype. This chain's CDR3 is CASSAGRGEKLFF. Here the CDR3 DNA reads TGTGCCAGCAGCGCAGGACGTGGTGAAAAACTGTTTTTT. The V gene is TRBV12-3 or TRBV12-4, the J gene TRBJ1-4, with D unresolved. Trimming shortened V by 6 bases and J by 7 bases, and 12 bases separated the two germline ends. This CDR3 is built from 13 residues.

The chain uses TRBV30 and TRBJ2-7, with D tentatively TRBD2 (6 bases). Germline values: CDR1 GTSNPN, CDR2 SVGIG (reference sequence). This CDR3 region has 13 residues. V was shortened by 5 bases and J by 5 bases, with 16 bases between the two germline ends. The CDR3 protein is CAWGLLLLDEQYF. For the CDR3, the DNA is TGTGCCTGGGGACTACTACTTTTGGACGAGCAGTACTTC.

This clonotype has a handful of counts. V usage is TRBV7-9 and J usage is TRBJ2-7, with 8 bases that match TRBD1. The germline V gene encodes CDR1 SEHNR and CDR2 FQNEAQ (reference sequence). The CDR3 is 15 amino acids. V was clipped by 7 bases and J by 3 bases; unmatched bases: 11. The chain's CDR3 is CASTRTGTGIYEQYF. The CDR3 bases are TGTGCCAGCACCCGTACCGGGACAGGAATCTACGAGCAGTACTTC.

This chain uses TRBV9 with TRBJ1-1; 7 bases agree with TRBD1. Trimming cost V 0 bases and J 4 bases; bases outside gene matches: 3. Germline loops: CDR1 SGDLS, CDR2 YYNGEE. The CDR3 has 14 residues. This CDR3 reads CASSVGGGITEAFF. The DNA of the CDR3 is TGTGCCAGCAGCGTAGGAGGGGGCATCACTGAAGCTTTCTTT.

The CDR3 sequence is CASSTGTSGGLTGELFF. The CDR3 region has the DNA TGTGCCAGCAGCACCGGGACTAGCGGGGGTCTCACCGGGGAGCTGTTTTTT. This rearrangement joins TRBV6-1 to TRBJ2-2, with 14 nucleotides matching TRBD2. V dropped 6 bases and J dropped 4; count of bases not matched to a gene: 7. The CDR3 is made up of 17 amino acids. CDR1 MNHNS and CDR2 SASEGT come from the germline V gene.

This clonotype was seen a handful of times. The chain recombines TRBV27 with TRBJ2-1; 7 bases match TRBD1. The germline CDR1 and CDR2 sequences are MNHEY and SMNVEV (reference sequence). This CDR3 is built from 16 residues. The V gene end was trimmed by 5 bases and the J gene end by 7 bases; junction bases not matched to a gene: 14. The CDR3 region is CASSPPRGQGRNEQFF. CDR3 sequence (DNA): TGTGCCAGCAGTCCCCCAAGGGGGCAAGGGCGGAATGAGCAGTTCTTC.

This clonotype was observed many times. The chain joins TRBV20-1 to TRBJ2-1; 9 positions agree with TRBD2. Germline-derived CDR1 and CDR2 are DFQATT and SNEGSKA (reference sequence). The CDR3 consists of 15 residues. V shed 4 bases, J shed 8 bases, and the junction held 12 bases outside the gene matches. The CDR3 region is CSANQVAGVIDEQFF. For the CDR3, the DNA is TGCAGTGCTAACCAGGTAGCGGGAGTGATTGATGAGCAGTTCTTC.

This clonotype was observed a few times. The chain couples TRBV10-3 to TRBJ2-3; the D gene is possibly TRBD2 (6 bases). The CDR3 extends over 15 amino acids. CDR1 and CDR2 from the germline V gene are ENHRY and SYGVKD. Trimming took off 10 bases at V and 6 bases at J, with 23 bases between the two ends. CDR3 nucleotide sequence: TGTGCCACCTGGAGCCGGGACTCGGCGGGGGATACGCAGTATTTT. Its translation: CATWSRDSAGDTQYF.

The CDR3 coding sequence is TGTGCCAGCAGTTACGTCTGGGGCTCTGGAAACACCATATATTTT. Its protein product is CASSYVWGSGNTIYF. The chain carries TRBV6-5 and TRBJ1-3; D not resolved. CDR3 size: 15 residues. The V end was cut by 2 bases, the J end by 0 bases, with 8 bases between. The germline CDR1 and CDR2 sequences are MNHEY and SVGAGI.

Ten or more counts support this clonotype. The chain carries TRBV20-1 and TRBJ2-4; the D is unclear. CDR1 DFQATT and CDR2 SNEGSKA come from the germline V gene (reference sequence). Deletions cut 6 bases from V and 0 bases from J, with 21 bases between. CDR3 length equals 17 residues. The DNA of the CDR3 is TGCAGTGCCAGTAGCCTGGGTAGGCTCCTAGCCAAAAACATTCAGTACTTC. It translates to CSASSLGRLLAKNIQYF.

The V gene is TRBV9, the J gene TRBJ2-5, with TRBD2 identical over 7 bases. Germline lookup yields CDR1 SGDLS and CDR2 YYNGEE. The CDR3 totals 16 residues. With V trimmed by 4 bases and J by 5 bases, 14 bases remained unmatched. The CDR3 coding sequence is TGTGCCAGCAGCCTCGGGAGTAGCGGGCCCCGCGAGACCCAGTACTTC. Translated, it gives CASSLGSSGPRETQYF.

The chain links TRBV6-5 to TRBJ1-4, with D perhaps TRBD1 (5 bases). Trimming took 4 bases from V and 4 from J, leaving 16 bases between them. Germline V lookup: CDR1 MNHEY, CDR2 SVGAGI. The CDR3 runs 16 residues. CDR3 coding DNA: TGTGCCAGCAGTTGGGGCCCCGACAGCCTTAATGAAAAACTGTTTTTT. This codes for CASSWGPDSLNEKLFF.

This clonotype was seen at least ten times. In DNA, the CDR3 is TGCAGTGCTAGATCTCCTAGCGGGAGTTCCTACAATGAGCAGTTCTTC. This sequence encodes CSARSPSGSSYNEQFF. This chain links TRBV20-1 with TRBJ2-1; 10 nucleotides align to TRBD2. The CDR3 has 16 residues. The V and J ends lost 2 bases and 1 base, in that order; junction bases with no gene match: 5. Germline CDR1 is DFQATT and CDR2 is SNEGSKA (reference sequence).